This section outlines one TCR beta chain sequence together with its context. Its antigen is unknown. The data were taken from a study of T cell responses to AZD1222 COVID-19 vaccine. Only in-frame clones appear in the TCRdb table, and some are missing; sequencing was by immunoSEQ multiplex PCR. The profile covers about 170,000 clones, with roughly nine tenths appearing a single time and 2.6% taken by the ten largest. The germline V and J ends were trimmed by 0 bases and 6 bases, with 10 bases remaining between them. Germline V gene lookup returns CDR1 LGHNA and CDR2 YNFKEQ. The CDR3 covers 14 residues. Study-level findings and limits: None of the repertoires were sampled until the peak T cell response had passed. Spike was spanned by vaccine-associated CD4 TCRs, which were dominant at 160-218 and 743-854. Rises in breadth and depth of Spike-specific TCRs came after two AZD1222 doses.

The genes are TRBV4-2 and TRBJ2-3; D is unresolved. The sequences come from peripheral blood, collected on day 0 of AZD1222 vaccination. The clonotype originates from an adult in good health. CDR3 in DNA: TGTGCCAGCAGCCAAGATGGCGTGGGGGATACGCAGTATTTT. Translating it yields CASSQDGVGDTQYF.